The 26 T cell receptor beta chains reported below all come from one sample, sequenced in a study of blood T cell dynamics during melanoma immunotherapy. Stated time point: week 3, after first cycle of checkpoint inhibitor. Here immunoSEQ multiplex PCR was the method, and the copy in TCRdb shows in-frame clones only, minus some. The sample includes roughly 20,000 clones, nearly 90% of them seen just once. Source: blood, taken from a patient treated with checkpoint blockade. The origin of the receptors is a human donor with melanoma.

This clone was observed a single time. The genes are TRBV6-5 and TRBJ2-7; D remains unclear. CDR3 length: 12 residues. The germline gives CDR1 MNHEY, CDR2 SVGAGI. V lost 6 bases and J lost 9, with 15 bases in between. The CDR3 sequence: CASSPGLGAQYF. The CDR3 nucleotides read TGTGCCAGCAGCCCGGGCCTCGGAGCGCAGTACTTC.

J is TRBJ1-2 and V is TRBV29-1; 10 nucleotides match TRBD1. V trimming: 5 bases; J trimming: 7 bases; junction bases outside the gene matches: 10. The CDR3 runs 14 residues. The germline CDR1 and CDR2 sequences are SQVTM and ANQGSEA. CDR3 region: CSVIAPGTGVGYTF. The CDR3 DNA reads TGCAGCGTTATAGCCCCCGGGACAGGGGTTGGCTACACCTTC.

The genes are TRBV19 and TRBJ1-5; tentative D call: TRBD1 (5 bases). Germline CDR1 is LNHDA and CDR2 is SQIVND (reference sequence). This CDR3 has 13 amino acids. Between the trimmed V and J ends, which lost 5 bases and 7 bases, there was a span of 12 bases. The CDR3: CASSPPGDQPQHF. For the CDR3, the DNA is TGTGCCAGTAGTCCTCCCGGGGACCAGCCCCAGCATTTT.

The rearrangement joins TRBV1 to TRBJ2-7; the DNA was not used to check the table's D call, TRBD1. TRBV1 is given as a pseudogene. CDR3 length equals 20 residues. The CDR3 region has the DNA TGCACCAGCAGCCAAGAGCTCCTGGGACAGGGGGCCCATCTTTTCTACGAGCAGTACTTC. Translated, it gives CTSSQELLGQGAHLFYEQYF.

V usage is TRBV11-1 and J usage is TRBJ2-3, with TRBD2 as a possible D gene (7 bases). The CDR3 runs to 15 residues. V was clipped by 6 bases and J by 2 bases, with 15 bases between them. The germline CDR1 and CDR2 sequences are SGHAT and FQDESV (reference sequence). CDR3 nucleotides: TGTGCCAGCAGGCCAGAGGGGGGGCTCACAGATACGCAGTATTTT. Protein: CASRPEGGLTDTQYF.

This clone was counted a single time. The DNA for the CDR3 is TGTGCCAGCAGTTTAAGGGGGGCAGAGGGTCAGCCCCAGCATTTT. This translates into CASSLRGAEGQPQHF. This sequence joins TRBV27 and TRBJ1-5, with TRBD1 as a possible D gene (6 bases). V lost 2 bases to trimming and J lost 6 bases, with 14 bases between them. Germline-derived CDR1 and CDR2 are MNHEY and SMNVEV (reference sequence). The CDR3 sequence is 15 residues long.

The V call is TRBV30, the J call TRBJ2-3; D is undetermined. The V gene's germline CDR1 is GTSNPN and CDR2 SVGIG (reference sequence). This CDR3 has 11 residues. Trimming cost V 3 bases and J 7 bases, with 8 bases left between them. CDR3 nucleotides: TGTGCCTGGAGAGGGCAACATACGCAGTATTTT. It yields the protein CAWRGQHTQYF. The entire variable domain, with the rest obtained from reference TRBV30 and TRBJ2-3, is as follows: SQTIHQWPATLVQPVGSPLSLECTVEGTSNPNLYWYRQAAGRGLQLLFYSVGIGQISSEVPQNLSASRPQDRQFILSSKKLLLSDSGFYLCAWRGQHTQYFGPGTRLTVL.

CDR3 residues: CASSSGGLLSSGANVLTF. Here the CDR3 DNA reads TGCGCCAGCAGCTCGGGGGGGCTCTTAAGCTCTGGGGCCAACGTCCTGACTTTC. This rearrangement joins TRBV5-1 to TRBJ2-6; 8 bases line up with TRBD2. The trim removed 3 bases at V and 0 bases at J, leaving 8 bases unmatched. CDR1 and CDR2 from the germline V gene are SGHRS and YFSETQ. This CDR3 region has 18 residues.

This rearrangement joins TRBV28 to TRBJ2-7; TRBD1 matches 7 bases. The CDR3 sequence is 14 residues long. V shed 4 bases and J 2 bases; nucleotides not matched to a gene: 5. Germline V gene sequence: CDR1 MDHEN, CDR2 SYDVKM. CDR3 DNA sequence: TGTGCCAGCAGTTCCCCTGACAGGGCCTACGAGCAGTACTTC. It codes for CASSSPDRAYEQYF.

V and J are TRBV7-2 and TRBJ1-5, with unresolved D. V was cut by 0 bases and J by 7 bases, with 22 bases left in between. Germline CDR1 reads SGHTA; CDR2 reads FQGNSA. The CDR3 is 18 residues long. DNA of the CDR3: TGTGCCAGCAGCTTAGCCACAGCCTATCCCTATCCGGCCCAGCCCCAGCATTTT. Protein: CASSLATAYPYPAQPQHF.

The chain combines TRBV27 with TRBJ2-1; the match to TRBD1 covers 8 bases. The junction had 10 bases not matched to a gene; V was cut back by 7 bases and J by 5 bases. There are 15 residues in the CDR3. Germline CDR1 is MNHEY and CDR2 is SMNVEV (reference sequence). The CDR3 loop reads CASTYGTGGNNEQFF. CDR3 nucleotides: TGTGCCAGCACCTACGGGACAGGCGGGAACAATGAGCAGTTCTTC.

Note on this clone: One end of the junction fails to match germline, which may point to a read error. This chain joins TRBV28 and TRBJ1-4, with D perhaps matching TRBD1 (5 bases). Germline V gene sequence: CDR1 MDHEN, CDR2 SYDVKM. The CDR3 is 14 amino acids. In DNA, the CDR3 is TGTGCCAGCAGTTCTAACGGGAAATTAATGAAAGGGGTTTTT. It yields the protein CASSSNGKLMKGVF.

The chain joins TRBV29-1 to TRBJ1-2; no definite D call. This CDR3 region has 13 residues. CDR1 and CDR2 from the germline V gene are SQVTM and ANQGSEA. Between the trimmed V and J ends, which lost 4 bases and 3 bases, there was a span of 12 bases. The CDR3 DNA follows: TGCAGCGTTGTCGCCTCGAGGTACTATGGCTACACCTTC. It encodes CSVVASRYYGYTF.

The rearrangement uses TRBV5-1 and TRBJ2-5; TRBD1 is a possible D gene (5 bases). Germline assignment: CDR1 SGHRS and CDR2 YFSETQ. V was trimmed by 2 bases and J by 4 bases, leaving 12 bases between them. This CDR3 spans 14 amino acids. In DNA, the CDR3 is TGCGCCAGCAGCTTCCAGGGCCGAGGAGAGACCCAGTACTTC. Translation gives CASSFQGRGETQYF.

The chain has TRBV29-1 and TRBJ1-1, with unresolved D. V was trimmed by 0 bases and J by 6 bases, leaving 8 bases between them. The V gene's germline CDR1 is SQVTM and CDR2 ANQGSEA. CDR3 length equals 12 residues. This CDR3 is CSVEDRGAEAFF. The CDR3 bases are TGCAGCGTTGAAGATAGAGGAGCTGAAGCTTTCTTT.

This clone was picked up one time. V and J are TRBV18 and TRBJ1-1, with 7 nucleotides matching TRBD1. The CDR3 sequence is 15 residues long. Germline CDR1 and CDR2: KGHSH and LQKENI. The V gene end was trimmed by 2 bases and the J gene end by 11 bases; junction bases not matched to a gene: 14. CDR3 coding DNA: TGTGCCAGCTCACCAACCTCGGACAGGCCACTGAGCGCTTTCTTT. Translated: CASSPTSDRPLSAFF.

The rearrangement uses TRBV6-5 and TRBJ1-2; D perhaps matches TRBD1 (5 bases). This CDR3 is 15 amino acids long. Germline V lookup: CDR1 MNHEY, CDR2 SVGAGI. V was cut by 2 bases and J by 3 bases, with 13 bases left in between. DNA for the CDR3: TGTGCCAGCAGTTACGCAGGGACCAGAGACTATGGCTACACCTTC. Protein product: CASSYAGTRDYGYTF.

The rearrangement joins TRBV30 to TRBJ2-3; D remains ambiguous. The CDR3 has 12 amino acids. Germline CDR1 is GTSNPN and CDR2 is SVGIG (reference sequence). Trimming stripped 5 bases from V and 1 base from J, with 7 bases between. Here the CDR3 reads CAWGPGTDTQYF. The DNA for the CDR3 is TGTGCCTGGGGGCCGGGCACAGATACGCAGTATTTT.

The V call is TRBV5-4, the J call TRBJ2-3, with unresolved D. Germline-derived CDR1 and CDR2 are SGHNT and YYREEE (reference sequence). V was trimmed by 0 bases and J by 4 bases, leaving 9 bases between them. The CDR3 spans 14 residues. Here the CDR3 reads CASSLVPTADTQYF. The CDR3 nucleotides read TGTGCCAGCAGCTTGGTACCAACTGCAGATACGCAGTATTTT. The full variable domain, rest sourced from reference TRBV5-4 and TRBJ2-3, is ETGVTQSPTHLIKTRGQQVTLRCSSQSGHNTVSWYQQALGQGPQFIFQYYREEENGRGNFPPRFSGLQFPNYSSELNVNALELDDSALYLCASSLVPTADTQYFGPGTRLTVL.

V and J are TRBV30 and TRBJ1-2, with D possibly TRBD1 on 6 matching bases. The CDR3 length is 14 residues. Trimming shortened V by 4 bases and J by 1 base, and 13 bases separated the two germline ends. The germline V gene encodes CDR1 GTSNPN and CDR2 SVGIG (reference sequence). CDR3 loop: CAWNREGHNYGYTF. As DNA, the CDR3 is TGTGCCTGGAATCGCGAGGGACATAACTATGGCTACACCTTC.

The gene calls are TRBV19 and TRBJ1-2; D remains unclear. The germline V and J ends were trimmed by 1 base and 3 bases, with 12 bases remaining between them. This CDR3 is built from 15 residues. Germline V CDR1 and CDR2: LNHDA, SQIVND (reference sequence). Here the CDR3 DNA reads TGTGCCAGTAGTATAGGTTCTGGCAGCTACTATGGCTACACCTTC. Translating it yields CASSIGSGSYYGYTF.

The chain joins TRBV11-1 to TRBJ2-1; D remains unclear. V gave up 1 base and J gave up 7 bases, with 11 bases separating them. The CDR3 sequence is 14 residues long. CDR1 and CDR2 (germline): SGHAT, FQDESV (reference sequence). The CDR3 spells CASSLVLGKNEQFF. In nucleotides, the CDR3 is TGTGCCAGCAGCTTAGTTCTAGGGAAGAATGAGCAGTTCTTC.

The rearrangement uses TRBV30 and TRBJ2-5; D gene ambiguous. The J call could be wrong; TRBJ2-7 is a better fit for the DNA end. Per germline, CDR1 GTSNPN and CDR2 SVGIG (reference sequence). This CDR3 contains 14 residues. CDR3 sequence: CAWSLKGIYSEQYF. CDR3 bases: TGTGCCTGGAGTCTGAAAGGGATTTACTCCGAGCAGTACTTC.

This clone was picked up one time. The V call is TRBV7-3, the J call TRBJ2-5; D gene ambiguous. CDR1 is SGHTA and CDR2 is FQGTGA in the germline V gene. Trimming left V 4 bases short and J 3 bases short, with 9 bases between. The CDR3 extends over 13 amino acids. DNA for the CDR3: TGTGCCAGCAGCTCCGAGACGGAAGAGACCCAGTACTTC. Its protein product is CASSSETEETQYF.

The J gene is TRBJ2-7, the V gene TRBV4-1, with TRBD1 matching over 9 bases. Per the germline V gene, CDR1 is MGHRA and CDR2 is YSYEKL. This CDR3 has 15 residues. The J segment lost 3 bases and the V segment lost 6 bases, leaving 9 bases of the junction unmatched. The CDR3 DNA reads TGCGCCAGCAGTCCACTAACAGGGGGCGGCTACGAGCAGTACTTC. Translating gives CASSPLTGGGYEQYF.

The gene calls are TRBV5-6 and TRBJ2-5, with TRBD2 as a possible D gene (5 bases). The J call may be mistaken, given a closer DNA end match to TRBJ2-7. The CDR3 has 13 residues. The germline V gene has CDR1 SGHDT and CDR2 YYEEEE. As DNA, the CDR3 is TGTGCCAGCAGCTTAGGAGGTCGAAACGAGCAGTACTTC. It specifies CASSLGGRNEQYF.